What follows is one T cell receptor (beta chain) and its context. This may be a read error, as it is one base from a much larger clone. This CDR3 region has 14 residues. CDR1 is MNHEY and CDR2 is SVGAGI in the germline V gene. V was pared by 6 bases and J by 4 bases, with 5 bases of the junction left unmatched. This entry comes from a study of blood T cell repertoires in COVID-19. Study-wide context: Sample material is recorded as cDNA or gDNA derived from T cells, B-cell-depleted T cells, or PBMCs.

The assay was immunoSEQ multiplex PCR, and TCRdb's table has in-frame clones only and misses some. The repertoire consists of about 210,000 clones, with around 80% occurring once and the leading ten covering around 7.7%. Specimen: peripheral blood. The source is a woman between 65 and 79 years old with acute or convalescent COVID-19. The chain has TRBV6-5 and TRBJ1-5; 8 bases are a match to TRBD1. The CDR3 DNA follows: TGTGCCAGCAGCCCCGACAGGGGTAATCAGCCCCAGCATTTT. It specifies CASSPDRGNQPQHF.